The following is a T cell receptor beta chain sequence with its context. The sample is drawn from a study of blood T cell repertoires in COVID-19. Study information: Both acute and convalescent COVID-19 samples were obtained from the United States, Italy and Spain.

Clinical histories supplied by participants themselves formed the basis of cohort assignment. The CDR3 spans 18 residues. Between the trimmed V and J ends, which lost 3 bases and 2 bases, there was a span of 22 bases. Looked up from germline, CDR1 is SGHAT and CDR2 is FQNNGV. Measured with immunoSEQ multiplex PCR; TCRdb has only the in-frame clones, and not every one. The sample carries about 440,000 clones, 87% recorded once. The chain has TRBV11-2 and TRBJ2-5; D perhaps matches TRBD1 (6 bases). Sequencing used PBMCs or T cells enriched from blood (not recorded which). The receptor comes from a woman between 18 and 29 years old with acute COVID-19. The CDR3 coding sequence is TGTGCCAGCAGCTTGGGCCTCACCACCTCAGGGGCTCAAGAGACCCAGTACTTC. Its protein is CASSLGLTTSGAQETQYF.